What follows are 29 T cell receptor beta chains derived from one specimen sequenced in a study of T cell repertoires in cytomegalovirus infection. TCRdb re-analysed the reads in MiXCR, keeping a single row per CDR3 protein. The repertoire includes about 250,000 distinct CDR3 sequences, approximately 15% of them detected once, and around half sits in the top ten. The sample taken for sequencing was CD8+ T cells from PBMCs. The source of these receptors is a human donor in good health (CMV status not recorded). Some clones in this sample may be carry-over from other donors' samples.

This clonotype came up many times. The chain has TRBV7-6 and TRBJ1-3; no clear D gene. Germline V gives CDR1 SGHVS, CDR2 FNYEAQ. Trimming pared 4 bases from V and 2 bases from J, leaving 6 bases between. CDR3 length: 13 amino acids. The CDR3 is CASSSSPGNTIYF. The CDR3 DNA follows: TGTGCCAGCAGCTCCTCGCCTGGAAACACCATATATTTT.

This clonotype was seen many times. The CDR3 DNA follows: TGTGCCAGCAGCTTAAAGGCGTCTTTAAGCACAGATACGCAGTATTTT. Translation: CASSLKASLSTDTQYF. The rearrangement uses TRBV7-3 and TRBJ2-3, with D hard to call. Trimming left V 1 base short and J 0 bases short, with 11 bases between. Looked up from germline, CDR1 is SGHTA and CDR2 is FQGTGA. This CDR3 has 16 amino acids.

The chain is built from TRBV6-5 and TRBJ2-5, with D perhaps TRBD2 (7 bases). Germline V lookup: CDR1 MNHEY, CDR2 SVGAGI. V was pared by 9 bases and J by 7 bases, with 30 bases between. The CDR3 sequence is 17 residues long. The CDR3 coding sequence is TGTGCCAGACGAGACTGCTTAGCGGGCGGACAGTCAGGGACCCAGTACTTC. It specifies CARRDCLAGGQSGTQYF.

This clonotype was recorded many times. The chain recombines TRBV20-1 with TRBJ2-7; no clear D gene. The V end was cut by 0 bases, the J end by 3 bases, with 12 bases between. CDR3 length: 14 residues. Germline CDR1 and CDR2: DFQATT and SNEGSKA (reference sequence). The CDR3, as DNA: TGCAGTGCTAGAGATGGTACAGACCACTACGAGCAGTACTTC. This codes for CSARDGTDHYEQYF.

The V call is TRBV7-6, the J call TRBJ1-2; 9 bases fit TRBD1. V dropped 0 bases and J dropped 4; count of bases not matched to a gene: 9. Germline V CDR1 and CDR2: SGHVS, FNYEAQ. CDR3 length equals 17 residues. DNA for the CDR3: TGTGCCAGCAGCTTAGCGAAGGGACAGGGAGTTCGCTATGGCTACACCTTC. Translation: CASSLAKGQGVRYGYTF. Combining the CDR3 with reference TRBV7-6 and TRBJ1-2 gives the whole variable domain GAGVSQSPRYKVTKRGQDVALRCDPISGHVSLYWYRQALGQGPEFLTYFNYEAQQDKSGLPNDRFSAERPEGSISTLTIQRTEQRDSAMYRCASSLAKGQGVRYGYTFGSGTRLTVV.

This clonotype was recorded a few times. This sequence joins TRBV5-1 and TRBJ2-3; D is uncertain. The CDR3 is made up of 14 amino acids. V lost 0 bases and J lost 5, with 10 bases in between. The germline V gene has CDR1 SGHRS and CDR2 YFSETQ. Written as DNA, the CDR3 is TGCGCCAGCAGCTTGGCTCAGTTAATAGATACGCAGTATTTT. Encoded protein: CASSLAQLIDTQYF.

The chain has TRBV7-9 and TRBJ2-3; maybe TRBD2 (6 bases). The germline V gene encodes CDR1 SEHNR and CDR2 FQNEAQ (reference sequence). Between the trimmed V and J ends, which lost 8 bases and 6 bases, there was a span of 24 bases. This CDR3 spans 16 amino acids. CDR3 DNA: TGTGCCAGCCCCTCCCAGTCTGGCGGGGAGTGGGATACGCAGTATTTT. Translating gives CASPSQSGGEWDTQYF.

There are many counts of this clonotype. The genes are TRBV7-9 and TRBJ2-7, with D perhaps TRBD2 (5 bases). This CDR3 region has 15 residues. V was clipped by 5 bases and J by 2 bases, with 16 bases between them. Per the germline V gene, CDR1 is SEHNR and CDR2 is FQNEAQ (reference sequence). CDR3 sequence: CASSPRASQAYEQYF. CDR3 DNA sequence: TGTGCCAGCAGCCCACGGGCTAGCCAAGCCTACGAGCAGTACTTC.

This clonotype was seen more than once but under ten times. The chain is built from TRBV5-4 and TRBJ2-7, with D possibly matching TRBD1 (6 bases). Germline CDR1 and CDR2: SGHNT and YYREEE (reference sequence). V lost 0 bases to trimming and J lost 0 bases, with 10 bases between them. The CDR3 is 15 amino acids. The CDR3 region is CASSLGQEISYEQYF. CDR3 coding DNA: TGTGCCAGCAGCTTGGGACAGGAAATCTCCTACGAGCAGTACTTC.

Details on this clonotype: Germline is not matched at one junction end, which may reflect a read error. The chain combines TRBV29-1 with TRBJ2-1, with 7 bases identical to TRBD1. Germline CDR1 reads SQVTM; CDR2 reads ANQGSEA. The CDR3 extends over 16 amino acids. CDR3 protein: CCVEDPDRSSYNEQFF. CDR3 nucleotides: TGCTGCGTTGAGGACCCGGACAGGAGCTCCTACAATGAGCAGTTCTTC.

This clonotype was counted only a few times. The chain is built from TRBV4-1 and TRBJ1-1; possible D gene TRBD1, 6 bases. Germline-derived CDR1 and CDR2 are MGHRA and YSYEKL. The CDR3 has 14 residues. Trimming shortened V by 6 bases and J by 1 base, and 12 bases separated the two germline ends. CDR3 in amino acids: CASSHRDGNTEAFF. CDR3 bases: TGCGCCAGCAGTCACAGGGACGGGAACACTGAAGCTTTCTTT.

CDR3 region: CASSVGGTYNEQFF. The CDR3 DNA reads as TGTGCCAGTAGCGTGGGGGGAACCTACAATGAGCAGTTCTTC. This chain links TRBV19 with TRBJ2-1, with D possibly TRBD2 on 6 matching bases. Trimming left V 6 bases short and J 2 bases short, with 11 bases between. CDR1 is LNHDA and CDR2 is SQIVND in the germline V gene (reference sequence). The CDR3 runs to 14 residues. The whole variable domain, filled in from reference TRBV19 and TRBJ2-1, reads DGGITQSPKYLFRKEGQNVTLSCEQNLNHDAMYWYRQDPGQGLRLIYYSQIVNDFQKGDIAEGYSVSREKKESFPLTVTSAQKNPTAFYLCASSVGGTYNEQFFGPGTRLTVL.

In this sample, this clonotype turned up many times. V and J are TRBV7-2 and TRBJ2-6; D is uncertain. CDR1 SGHTA and CDR2 FQGNSA come from the germline V gene. V was pared by 5 bases and J by 1 base, with 9 bases between. There are 15 residues in the CDR3. The CDR3 spells CASSLSRSGANVLTF. The CDR3 nucleotides are TGTGCCAGCAGCCTAAGTAGGTCTGGGGCCAACGTCCTGACTTTC.

Ten or more counts support this clonotype. CDR3 amino acids: CASGEGTENTGELFF. The DNA for the CDR3 is TGTGCCAGCGGAGAAGGGACCGAGAACACCGGGGAGCTGTTTTTT. The V gene is TRBV7-9, the J gene TRBJ2-2; D possibly uses TRBD1 or TRBD2 (5 bases each). V was trimmed by 8 bases and J by 1 base, leaving 14 bases between them. Looked up from germline, CDR1 is SEHNR and CDR2 is FQNEAQ (reference sequence). This CDR3 is 15 amino acids long.

The rearrangement joins TRBV4-2 to TRBJ2-1; D is possibly TRBD2 (5 bases). Germline V gene data show CDR1 as LGHNA and CDR2 as YNFKEQ. This CDR3 contains 16 residues. Trimming shortened V by 1 base and J by 0 bases, and 10 bases separated the two germline ends. CDR3 DNA sequence: TGTGCCAGCAGCCAAGGGGCGGGCTACTCCTACAATGAGCAGTTCTTC. It yields the protein CASSQGAGYSYNEQFF.

V is TRBV29-1 and J is TRBJ2-5; D possibly corresponds to TRBD2 (5 bases). The V and J ends lost 4 bases and 2 bases respectively, with 14 bases between them. The CDR3 sequence is 14 residues long. Germline CDR1 and CDR2: SQVTM and ANQGSEA. The CDR3 DNA reads as TGCAGCGTTGGCGAGGGCGGTCCTCAAGAGACCCAGTACTTC. Amino acids: CSVGEGGPQETQYF. Together with reference TRBV29-1 and TRBJ2-5, the CDR3 gives the full variable domain: SAVISQKPSRDICQRGTSLTIQCQVDSQVTMMFWYRQQPGQSLTLIATANQGSEATYESGFVIDKFPISRPNLTFSTLTVSNMSPEDSSIYLCSVGEGGPQETQYFGPGTRLLVL.

This clonotype was recorded many times. The chain links TRBV7-9 to TRBJ2-7; D possibly corresponds to TRBD2 (6 bases). Germline-derived CDR1 and CDR2 are SEHNR and FQNEAQ (reference sequence). The CDR3 is made up of 15 amino acids. V lost 5 bases, J lost 6 bases, and 20 bases lay in between. This CDR3 reads CASSQSPPLASEQYF. The CDR3 bases are TGTGCCAGCAGCCAATCCCCCCCACTAGCTTCCGAGCAGTACTTC.

The chain couples TRBV4-3 to TRBJ1-1, with TRBD1 matching 8 bases. The CDR3 totals 16 residues. V was clipped by 0 bases and J by 4 bases; unmatched bases: 7. The germline V gene encodes CDR1 LGHNA and CDR2 YSLEER. In DNA, the CDR3 is TGCGCCAGCAGCCAAGATTTCGGGCAGGGGGCCACTGAAGCTTTCTTT. Its protein is CASSQDFGQGATEAFF.

This chain uses TRBV25-1 with TRBJ1-2; the match to TRBD1 covers 10 bases. The length of the CDR3 is 17 residues. Germline V CDR1 and CDR2: MGHDK, SYGVNS. V lost 6 bases and J lost 6; bases outside the gene matches: 16. CDR3 nucleotides: TGTGCCAGCAGCGATTTCTTTTTGGGACAGGGGAGTGATGGCTACACCTTC. Its translation: CASSDFFLGQGSDGYTF.

The chain employs TRBV5-6 and TRBJ2-7; the match to TRBD1 covers 10 bases. The CDR3 covers 15 residues. Germline CDR1 and CDR2: SGHDT and YYEEEE. V lost 1 base and J lost 5; bases outside the gene matches: 6. DNA for the CDR3: TGTGCCAGCAGCTTGTCGACAGGGGGCGTGGACGAGCAGTACTTC. This encodes CASSLSTGGVDEQYF.

The V and J genes are TRBV9 and TRBJ2-2; no clear D gene. This CDR3 is built from 12 residues. V was shortened by 0 bases and J by 7 bases, with 4 bases between the two germline ends. CDR1 and CDR2 from the germline V gene are SGDLS and YYNGEE. In DNA form, the CDR3 reads TGTGCCAGCAGCGTAGCCTTCGGGGAGCTGTTTTTT. Translated, it gives CASSVAFGELFF.

The chain is built from TRBV14 and TRBJ2-2, with D tentatively TRBD1 (6 bases). The CDR3 sequence is 15 residues long. V was shortened by 4 bases and J by 0 bases, with 9 bases between the two germline ends. Germline CDR1 SGHDN, CDR2 FVKESK. The CDR3 nucleotides read TGTGCCAGCAGCCTCGGACAGACGAACACCGGGGAGCTGTTTTTT. Protein sequence: CASSLGQTNTGELFF.

V gene TRBV20-1 combines with J gene TRBJ1-1, with D perhaps TRBD1 (6 bases). The CDR3 loop spans 15 amino acids. V lost 6 bases to trimming and J lost 0 bases, with 17 bases between them. The germline V gene encodes CDR1 DFQATT and CDR2 SNEGSKA (reference sequence). CDR3 protein: CSARGRVGMNTEAFF. CDR3 nucleotides: TGCAGTGCCCGGGGGCGGGTCGGAATGAACACTGAAGCTTTCTTT.

The chain employs TRBV11-1 and TRBJ1-1; tentatively, D is TRBD1 (5 bases). Germline V CDR1 and CDR2: SGHAT, FQDESV (reference sequence). The CDR3 is made up of 14 amino acids. The V gene lost 0 bases and the J gene lost 4 bases, with 9 bases spanning the gap. The CDR3 loop reads CASSLAAGGTEAFF. The CDR3 coding sequence is TGTGCCAGCAGCTTAGCGGCGGGGGGCACTGAAGCTTTCTTT.

This clonotype was seen a few times. V is TRBV20-1 and J is TRBJ2-4, with D tentatively TRBD1 or TRBD2 (5 bases each). The V gene's germline CDR1 is DFQATT and CDR2 SNEGSKA (reference sequence). The CDR3 is 12 residues long. The V end lost 5 bases, the J end lost 9 bases, and 14 bases lay between the germline ends. CDR3 loop: CSAERGAGIQYF. The CDR3 DNA follows: TGCAGTGCTGAGCGAGGGGCAGGCATTCAGTACTTC.

V usage is TRBV7-9 and J usage is TRBJ2-7; weak D call: TRBD2 (5 bases). Germline V gene lookup returns CDR1 SEHNR and CDR2 FQNEAQ (reference sequence). V lost 3 bases, J lost 6 bases, and 9 bases lay in between. This CDR3 contains 12 residues. The CDR3 DNA follows: TGTGCCAGCAGCTTGTGGGAGTCCGAGCAGTACTTC. This translates into CASSLWESEQYF.

This clonotype was seen at least ten times. The rearrangement joins TRBV2 to TRBJ2-6; the D is unclear. Trimming removed 0 bases at V and 1 base at J, with 4 bases between. The CDR3 has 15 amino acids. Germline V gives CDR1 SNHLY, CDR2 FYNNEI. The CDR3 bases are TGTGCCAGCAGTGAAGCGTTGTCTGGGGCCAACGTCCTGACTTTC. This encodes CASSEALSGANVLTF.

This clonotype appeared a few times. CDR3 DNA: TGTGCCATCAGTAAGAGGCAGCAGGGGTTAGGGGAGACCCAGTACTTC. Translated, it gives CAISKRQQGLGETQYF. The gene calls are TRBV10-3 and TRBJ2-5; TRBD1 is a possible D gene (6 bases). The V gene lost 5 bases and the J gene lost 5 bases, with 21 bases spanning the gap. There are 16 residues in the CDR3. Germline loops: CDR1 ENHRY, CDR2 SYGVKD.

This clonotype came up many times. The chain recombines TRBV7-2 with TRBJ2-2; 8 bases agree with TRBD2. The V gene's germline CDR1 is SGHTA and CDR2 FQGNSA. CDR3 length: 15 residues. Trimming removed 3 bases from V and 1 base from J; junction bases left unmatched: 1. Here the CDR3 DNA reads TGTGCCAGCAGCTTCGCGGGGGGGAACACCGGGGAGCTGTTTTTT. It encodes CASSFAGGNTGELFF.